The T cell receptor beta chain described here comes from a study of CD8 T cells in ankylosing spondylitis. Study-level results: Existing reports had already noted some motif variants in reactive arthritis synovial fluid and blood. The authors reported significant enrichment of disease-linked clones in matched ankylosing spondylitis synovial fluid. Typical of ankylosing spondylitis blood, it appeared, was a TCR beta motif of seven to nine highly homologous variants.

Concerning this clonotype itself: The antigen is not known.

The germline gives CDR1 SGHVS, CDR2 FQNEAQ. The CDR3 covers 15 residues. The V segment lost 11 bases and the J segment 2 bases; nucleotides outside the gene matches: 9. Researchers built TCR beta libraries using quantitative 5'-RACE with molecular barcodes. TCRdb processed the 5' RACE reads anew with MiXCR; each CDR3 protein has one entry. The sample carries around 150,000 distinct CDR3 sequences, roughly 44% recorded once. The V call is TRBV7-8, the J call TRBJ2-1; TRBD2 aligns across 10 bases. This TCR was sampled from a male donor with ankylosing spondylitis. Material for sequencing was synovial fluid, either unsorted or a sorted T cell fraction (not recorded which). Here the CDR3 DNA reads TGTGCCGACGAACCAGCGGGGGGGACCTACAATGAGCAGTTCTTC. The encoded protein is CADEPAGGTYNEQFF.